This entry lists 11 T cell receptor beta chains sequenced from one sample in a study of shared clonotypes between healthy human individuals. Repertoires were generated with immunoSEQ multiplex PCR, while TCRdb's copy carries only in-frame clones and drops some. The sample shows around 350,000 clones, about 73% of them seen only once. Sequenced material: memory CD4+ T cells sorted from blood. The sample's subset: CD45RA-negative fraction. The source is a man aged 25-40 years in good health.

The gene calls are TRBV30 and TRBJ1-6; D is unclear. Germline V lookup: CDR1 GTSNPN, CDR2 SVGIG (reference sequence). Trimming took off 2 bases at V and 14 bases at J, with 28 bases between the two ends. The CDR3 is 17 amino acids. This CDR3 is CAWSSLGAALVPTALHF. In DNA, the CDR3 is TGTGCCTGGAGTTCCTTAGGAGCCGCCCTGGTTCCCACGGCCCTCCACTTT.

The CDR3 sequence: CASSLAQRINNEQFF. The CDR3 region has the DNA TGTGCCAGCAGCTTAGCCCAGCGTATAAACAATGAGCAGTTCTTC. The chain combines TRBV7-2 with TRBJ2-1; D remains unclear. This CDR3 spans 15 amino acids. V was shortened by 0 bases and J by 5 bases, with 11 bases between the two germline ends. The V gene's germline CDR1 is SGHTA and CDR2 FQGNSA.

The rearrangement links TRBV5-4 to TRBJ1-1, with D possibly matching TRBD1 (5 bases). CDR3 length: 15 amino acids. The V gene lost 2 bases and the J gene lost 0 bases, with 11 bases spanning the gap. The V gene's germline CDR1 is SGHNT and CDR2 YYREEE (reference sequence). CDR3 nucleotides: TGTGCCAGCAGCTTCGGTAGGGACTTGAACACTGAAGCTTTCTTT. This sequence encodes CASSFGRDLNTEAFF.

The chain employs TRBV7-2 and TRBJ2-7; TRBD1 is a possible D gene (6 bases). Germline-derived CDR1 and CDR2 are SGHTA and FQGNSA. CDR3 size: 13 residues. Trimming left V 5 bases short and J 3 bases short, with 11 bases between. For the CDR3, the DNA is TGTGCCAGCAGCACAGCCAGGGGCTACGAGCAGTACTTC. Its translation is CASSTARGYEQYF.

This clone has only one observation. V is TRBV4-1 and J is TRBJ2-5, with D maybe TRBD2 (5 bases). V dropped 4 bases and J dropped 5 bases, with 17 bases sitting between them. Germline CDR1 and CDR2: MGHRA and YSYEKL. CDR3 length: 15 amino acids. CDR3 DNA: TGCGCCAGCAGCCTCTTAGAGCTAGCCGTGGAGACCCAGTACTTC. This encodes CASSLLELAVETQYF.

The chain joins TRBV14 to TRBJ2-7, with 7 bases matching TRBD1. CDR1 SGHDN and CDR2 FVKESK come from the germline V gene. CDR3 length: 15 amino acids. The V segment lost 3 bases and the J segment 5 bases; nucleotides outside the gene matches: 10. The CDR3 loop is CASSQDTDRPDEQYF. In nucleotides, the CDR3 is TGTGCCAGCAGCCAGGACACGGACAGGCCCGACGAGCAGTACTTC.

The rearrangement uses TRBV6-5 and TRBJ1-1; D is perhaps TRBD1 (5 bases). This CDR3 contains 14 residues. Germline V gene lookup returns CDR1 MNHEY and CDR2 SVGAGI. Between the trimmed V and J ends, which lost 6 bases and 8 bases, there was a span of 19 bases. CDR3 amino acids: CASSNSIGAGEAFF. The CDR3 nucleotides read TGTGCCAGCAGCAACTCCATAGGGGCCGGGGAAGCTTTCTTT.

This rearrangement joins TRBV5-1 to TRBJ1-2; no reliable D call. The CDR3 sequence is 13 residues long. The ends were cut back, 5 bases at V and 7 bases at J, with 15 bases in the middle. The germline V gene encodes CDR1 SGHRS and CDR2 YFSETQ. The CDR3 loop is CASRPPYDPGYTF. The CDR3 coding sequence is TGCGCCAGCAGACCTCCATACGATCCTGGCTACACCTTC.

CDR3 amino acids: CASSLLNTGELFF. The CDR3 bases are TGTGCCAGCAGCTTATTGAACACCGGGGAGCTGTTTTTT. The chain carries TRBV11-2 and TRBJ2-2; D remains unclear. The CDR3 covers 13 residues. Germline V gene sequence: CDR1 SGHAT, CDR2 FQNNGV. Trimming stripped 2 bases from V and 1 base from J, with 2 bases between.

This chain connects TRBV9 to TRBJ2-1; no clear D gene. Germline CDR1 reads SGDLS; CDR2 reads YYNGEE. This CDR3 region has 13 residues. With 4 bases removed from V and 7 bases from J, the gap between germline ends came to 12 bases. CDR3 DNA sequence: TGTGCCAGCAGCCTGTATCTGGGGAATGAGCAGTTCTTC. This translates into CASSLYLGNEQFF.

CDR3 region: CASSHFVGQGAEEQYF. CDR3 DNA sequence: TGCGCCAGCAGCCACTTCGTGGGACAGGGGGCAGAGGAGCAGTACTTC. This rearrangement joins TRBV4-3 to TRBJ2-7, with 12 bases identical to TRBD1. Germline V CDR1 and CDR2: LGHNA, YSLEER. The V and J ends lost 3 bases and 7 bases, in that order; junction bases with no gene match: 10. The CDR3 contains 16 residues.